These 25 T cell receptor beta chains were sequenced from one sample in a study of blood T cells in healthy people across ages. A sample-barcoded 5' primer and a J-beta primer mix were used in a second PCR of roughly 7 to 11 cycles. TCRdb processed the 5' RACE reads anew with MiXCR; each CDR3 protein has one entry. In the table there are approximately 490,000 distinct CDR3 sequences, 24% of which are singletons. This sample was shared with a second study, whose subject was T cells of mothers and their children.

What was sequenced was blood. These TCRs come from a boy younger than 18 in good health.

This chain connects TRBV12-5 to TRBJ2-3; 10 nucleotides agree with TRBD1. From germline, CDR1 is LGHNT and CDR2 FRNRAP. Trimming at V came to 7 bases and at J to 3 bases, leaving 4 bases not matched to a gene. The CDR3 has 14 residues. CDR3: CASAMDRGTDTQYF. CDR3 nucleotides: TGTGCTAGTGCCATGGACAGGGGGACAGATACGCAGTATTTT.

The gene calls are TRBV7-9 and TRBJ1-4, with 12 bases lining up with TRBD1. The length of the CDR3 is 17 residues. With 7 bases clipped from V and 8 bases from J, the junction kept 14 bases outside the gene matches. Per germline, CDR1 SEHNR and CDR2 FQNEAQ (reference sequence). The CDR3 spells CASNGTGGEDIGEKLFF. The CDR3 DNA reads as TGTGCCAGCAACGGGACAGGGGGCGAAGATATAGGGGAAAAACTGTTTTTT. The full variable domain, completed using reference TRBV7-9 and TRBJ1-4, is DTGVSQNPRHKITKRGQNVTFRCDPISEHNRLYWYRQTLGQGPEFLTYFQNEAQLEKSRLLSDRFSAERPKGSFSTLEIQRTEQGDSAMYLCASNGTGGEDIGEKLFFGSGTQLSVL.

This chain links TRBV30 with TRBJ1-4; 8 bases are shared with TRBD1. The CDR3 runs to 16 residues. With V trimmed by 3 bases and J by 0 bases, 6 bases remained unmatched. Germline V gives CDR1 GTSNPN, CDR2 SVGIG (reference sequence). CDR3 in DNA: TGTGCCTGGAGCGGGACAGGACCTACAACTAATGAAAAACTGTTTTTT. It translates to CAWSGTGPTTNEKLFF.

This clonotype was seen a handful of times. The CDR3 DNA follows: TGTGCCACCTCTAACACTCCCGGGGCTGGAAACACCATATATTTT. This encodes CATSNTPGAGNTIYF. The chain couples TRBV28 to TRBJ1-3, with D unresolved. The length of the CDR3 is 15 residues. CDR1 is MDHEN, CDR2 SYDVKM, per germline. Trimming removed 10 bases from V and 2 bases from J, with 18 bases in between.

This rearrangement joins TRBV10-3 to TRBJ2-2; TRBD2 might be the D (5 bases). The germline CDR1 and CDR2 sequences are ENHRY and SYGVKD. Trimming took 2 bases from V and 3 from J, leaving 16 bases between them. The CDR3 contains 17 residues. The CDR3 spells CAISEDQERVDTGELFF. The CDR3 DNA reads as TGTGCCATCAGTGAGGATCAAGAGAGGGTTGACACCGGGGAGCTGTTTTTT.

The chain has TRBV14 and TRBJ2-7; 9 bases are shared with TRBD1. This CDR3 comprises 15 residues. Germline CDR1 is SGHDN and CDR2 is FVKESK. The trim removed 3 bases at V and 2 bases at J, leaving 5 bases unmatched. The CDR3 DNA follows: TGTGCCAGCAGCCATCGTGACAGGGGGACCTACGAGCAGTACTTC. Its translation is CASSHRDRGTYEQYF.

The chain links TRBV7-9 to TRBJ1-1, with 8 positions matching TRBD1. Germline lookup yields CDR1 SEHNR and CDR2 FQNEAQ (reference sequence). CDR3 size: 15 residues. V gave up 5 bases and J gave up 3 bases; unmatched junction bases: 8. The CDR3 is CASSVDREGDTEAFF. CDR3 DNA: TGTGCCAGCAGCGTGGACAGGGAGGGAGACACTGAAGCTTTCTTT.

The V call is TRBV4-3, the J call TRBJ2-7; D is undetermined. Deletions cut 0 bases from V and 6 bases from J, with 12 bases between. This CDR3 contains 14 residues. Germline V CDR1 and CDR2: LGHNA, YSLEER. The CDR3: CASSQDIPPAEQYF. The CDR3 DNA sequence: TGCGCCAGCAGCCAAGATATCCCCCCTGCCGAGCAGTACTTC.

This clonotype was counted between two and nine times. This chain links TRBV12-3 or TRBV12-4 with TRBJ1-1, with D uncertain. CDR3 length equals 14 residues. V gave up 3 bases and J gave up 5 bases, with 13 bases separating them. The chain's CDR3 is CASSFRQGKTEAFF. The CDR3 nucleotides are TGTGCCAGCAGTTTCCGGCAAGGTAAAACTGAAGCTTTCTTT.

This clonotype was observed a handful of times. CDR3 in DNA: TGTGCCAGCAGTTTAAGGGACTACGCGGCGGGAGGTTACAATGAGCAGTTCTTC. Its protein product is CASSLRDYAAGGYNEQFF. V usage is TRBV27 and J usage is TRBJ2-1, with 8 bases aligning to TRBD2. The V gene end was trimmed by 2 bases and the J gene end by 4 bases; junction bases not matched to a gene: 13. CDR3 size: 18 residues. CDR1 is MNHEY and CDR2 is SMNVEV in the germline V gene (reference sequence).

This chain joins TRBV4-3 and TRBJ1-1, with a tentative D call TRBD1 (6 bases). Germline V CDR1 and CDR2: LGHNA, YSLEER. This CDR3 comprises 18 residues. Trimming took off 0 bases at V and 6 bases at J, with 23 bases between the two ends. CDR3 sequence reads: CASSQDYRTGSLLAEAFF. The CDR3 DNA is TGCGCCAGCAGCCAAGATTATAGAACAGGGTCGCTGTTAGCTGAAGCTTTCTTT.

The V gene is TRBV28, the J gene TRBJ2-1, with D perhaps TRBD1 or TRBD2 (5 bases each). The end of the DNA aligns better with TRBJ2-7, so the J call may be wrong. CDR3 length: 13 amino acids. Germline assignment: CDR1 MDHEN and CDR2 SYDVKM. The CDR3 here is CASTEGRFYEQYF. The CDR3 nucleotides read TGTGCCAGCACCGAGGGACGGTTCTACGAGCAGTACTTC.

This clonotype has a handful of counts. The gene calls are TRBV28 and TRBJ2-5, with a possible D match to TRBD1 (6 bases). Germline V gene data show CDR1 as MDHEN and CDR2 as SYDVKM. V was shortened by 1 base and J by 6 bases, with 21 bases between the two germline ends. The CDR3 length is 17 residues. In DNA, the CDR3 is TGTGCCAGCAGTTTATTGATAGGCGGGCAGGGGTGGAAGACCCAGTACTTC. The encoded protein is CASSLLIGGQGWKTQYF.

The CDR3 DNA follows: TGTGCCAGCAGTTTTAGGCCCAGTGGGGTCCACGAGCAGTACTTC. It translates to CASSFRPSGVHEQYF. This chain uses TRBV12-3 or TRBV12-4 with TRBJ2-7; D call uncertain. Trimming took off 3 bases at V and 5 bases at J, with 17 bases between the two ends. The CDR3 consists of 15 residues.

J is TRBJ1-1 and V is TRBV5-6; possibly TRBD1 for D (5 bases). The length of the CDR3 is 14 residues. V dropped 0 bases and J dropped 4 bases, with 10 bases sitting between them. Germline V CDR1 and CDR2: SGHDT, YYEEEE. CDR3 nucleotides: TGTGCCAGCAGCTTGGTAGGGGTTGGCACTGAAGCTTTCTTT. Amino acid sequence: CASSLVGVGTEAFF.

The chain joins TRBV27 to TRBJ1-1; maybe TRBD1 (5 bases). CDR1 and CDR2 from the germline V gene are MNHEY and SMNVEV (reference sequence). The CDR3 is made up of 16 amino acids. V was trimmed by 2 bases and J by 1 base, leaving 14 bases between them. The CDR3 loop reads CASSLMSAGPNTEAFF. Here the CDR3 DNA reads TGTGCCAGCAGTTTAATGTCCGCAGGGCCGAACACTGAAGCTTTCTTT.

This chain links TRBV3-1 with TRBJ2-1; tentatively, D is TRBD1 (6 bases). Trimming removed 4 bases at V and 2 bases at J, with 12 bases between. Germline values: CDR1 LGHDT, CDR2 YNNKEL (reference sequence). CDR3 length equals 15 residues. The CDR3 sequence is CASSPQGKPYNEQFF. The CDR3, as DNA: TGTGCCAGCAGCCCCCAGGGGAAGCCCTACAATGAGCAGTTCTTC.

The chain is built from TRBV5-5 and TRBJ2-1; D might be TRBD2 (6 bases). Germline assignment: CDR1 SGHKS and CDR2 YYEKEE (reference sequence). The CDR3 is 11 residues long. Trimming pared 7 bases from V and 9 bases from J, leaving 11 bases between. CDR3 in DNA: TGTGCCAGCTGGGGGGAATTTGAGCAGTTCTTC. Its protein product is CASWGEFEQFF.

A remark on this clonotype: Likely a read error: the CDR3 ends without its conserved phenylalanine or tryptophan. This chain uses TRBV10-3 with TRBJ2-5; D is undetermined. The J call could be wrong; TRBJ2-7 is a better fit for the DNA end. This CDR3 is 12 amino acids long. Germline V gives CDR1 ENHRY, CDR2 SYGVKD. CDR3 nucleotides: TGTGCCATCAGTGAGGAACCCTACGAGCAGTACCTC. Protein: CAISEEPYEQYL.

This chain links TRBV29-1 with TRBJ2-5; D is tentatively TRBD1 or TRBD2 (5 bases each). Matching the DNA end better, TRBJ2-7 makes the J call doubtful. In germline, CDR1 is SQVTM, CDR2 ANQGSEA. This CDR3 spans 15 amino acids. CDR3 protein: CSVANPTGTGHEQYF. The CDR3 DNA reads TGCAGCGTCGCCAATCCTACGGGGACGGGGCACGAGCAGTACTTC.

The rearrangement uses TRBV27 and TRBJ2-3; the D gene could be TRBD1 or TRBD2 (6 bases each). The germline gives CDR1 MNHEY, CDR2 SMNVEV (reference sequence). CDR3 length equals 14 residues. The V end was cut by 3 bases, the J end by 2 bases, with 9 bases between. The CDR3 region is CASSFGGPTDTQYF. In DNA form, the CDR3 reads TGTGCCAGCAGTTTCGGGGGCCCCACAGATACGCAGTATTTT.

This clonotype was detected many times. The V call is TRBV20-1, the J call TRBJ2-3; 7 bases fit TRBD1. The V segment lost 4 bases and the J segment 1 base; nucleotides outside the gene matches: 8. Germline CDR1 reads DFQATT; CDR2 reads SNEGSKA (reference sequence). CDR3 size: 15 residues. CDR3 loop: CSAKHRGKGTDTQYF. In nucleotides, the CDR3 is TGCAGTGCTAAACACAGGGGAAAGGGCACAGATACGCAGTATTTT.

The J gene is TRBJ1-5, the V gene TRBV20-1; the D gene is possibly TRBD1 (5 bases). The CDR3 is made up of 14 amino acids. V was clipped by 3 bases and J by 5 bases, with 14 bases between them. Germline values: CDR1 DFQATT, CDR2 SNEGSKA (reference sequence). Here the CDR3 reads CSARNRRGYQPQHF. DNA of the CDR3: TGCAGTGCTAGGAACAGAAGGGGCTATCAGCCCCAGCATTTT.

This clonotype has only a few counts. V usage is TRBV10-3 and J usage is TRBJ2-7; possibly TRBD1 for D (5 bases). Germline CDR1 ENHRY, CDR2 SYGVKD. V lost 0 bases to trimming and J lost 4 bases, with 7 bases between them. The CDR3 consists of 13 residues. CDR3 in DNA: TGTGCCATCAGTGAGTCGGGGCAGTACGAGCAGTACTTC. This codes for CAISESGQYEQYF.

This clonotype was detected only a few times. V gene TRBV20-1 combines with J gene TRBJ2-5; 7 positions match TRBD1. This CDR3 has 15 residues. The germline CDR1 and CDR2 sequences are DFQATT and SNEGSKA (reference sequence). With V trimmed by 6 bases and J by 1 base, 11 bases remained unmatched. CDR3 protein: CSARPGTASQETQYF. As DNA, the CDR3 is TGCAGTGCAAGGCCCGGGACAGCGAGCCAAGAGACCCAGTACTTC.